This is a list of T cell receptor beta chains from one sample in a study of response to subunit inactivated influenza vaccine. TCRdb itself ran the RT-PCR reads through MiXCR, one entry per CDR3 protein. The sample has about 830,000 distinct CDR3 sequences; under 20% are singletons. The specimen was PBMCs from blood, collected 5 days after vaccination. The receptors originated from a man aged 45-65 years who received an inactivated influenza vaccine. Both conserved end residues are part of each CDR3. Fields, in order: CDR3 DNA, CDR3 protein, J gene, V gene, clone size, D gene. D genes are given only for firm matches. A row's size may be missing; if present it is once, few, many or a size class.

cdr3_nt: TGTGCCAGCACGGGCAGCTTCTACGAGCAGTACTTC; cdr3_aa: CASTGSFYEQYF; j_call: TRBJ2-7; v_call: TRBV12-3/TRBV12-4; clone_size: few; d_call: .
cdr3_nt: TGTGCCAGCCAAAACCCCCCGGGGACAGGGAACACCGGGGAGCTGTTTTTT; cdr3_aa: CASQNPPGTGNTGELFF; j_call: TRBJ2-2; v_call: TRBV28; clone_size: .; d_call: TRBD1
cdr3_nt: TGTGCCAGCAGCGTAGGGCATCCAGGGTCCACCGGGGAGCTGTTTTTT; cdr3_aa: CASSVGHPGSTGELFF; j_call: TRBJ2-2; v_call: TRBV9; clone_size: .; d_call: .
cdr3_nt: TGTGCCAGCAGTCGACTACTAGCGCAAGATCTCGTAACCTACGAGCAGTACTTC; cdr3_aa: CASSRLLAQDLVTYEQYF; j_call: TRBJ2-7; v_call: TRBV6-2/TRBV6-3; clone_size: few; d_call: TRBD2
cdr3_nt: TGCGCCAGCAGCCAAGAGGTCTCGGGGAAACTGTTTTTT; cdr3_aa: CASSQEVSGKLFF; j_call: TRBJ1-4; v_call: TRBV4-3; clone_size: .; d_call: .
cdr3_nt: TGTGCCAGCAGTTATCTCGCCTGGGGTGTAAGCTCCTACAATGAGCAGTTCTTC; cdr3_aa: CASSYLAWGVSSYNEQFF; j_call: TRBJ2-1; v_call: TRBV11-1; clone_size: once; d_call: .
cdr3_nt: TGTGCCAGCAGTTTCGGTCAAGCGAACACCGGGGAGCTGTTTTTT; cdr3_aa: CASSFGQANTGELFF; j_call: TRBJ2-2; v_call: TRBV12-3/TRBV12-4; clone_size: many; d_call: .
cdr3_nt: TGTGCCAGCAGCTCCCCCCCTCGGAAGACCCAGTACTTC; cdr3_aa: CASSSPPRKTQYF; j_call: TRBJ2-5; v_call: TRBV7-2; clone_size: few; d_call: .
cdr3_nt: TGTGCCAGCAGTTACCCCGAGGATGGAGAGACCCAGTACTTC; cdr3_aa: CASSYPEDGETQYF; j_call: TRBJ2-5; v_call: TRBV6-5; clone_size: few; d_call: .
cdr3_nt: TGCAGCGTTAACCAGGGGTATCTTGGAACAGATACGCTGTATTTT; cdr3_aa: CSVNQGYLGTDTLYF; j_call: TRBJ2-3; v_call: TRBV29-1; clone_size: .; d_call: .
cdr3_nt: TGTGCCAGCAGCGCAGATGGCGTCTCGGCTTCCTACAATGAGCAGTTCTTC; cdr3_aa: CASSADGVSASYNEQFF; j_call: TRBJ2-1; v_call: TRBV7-2; clone_size: .; d_call: .
cdr3_nt: TGCGCCAGCAGCCAAGCCCGGATTGAAAAACTGTTTTTT; cdr3_aa: CASSQARIEKLFF; j_call: TRBJ1-4; v_call: TRBV4-1; clone_size: .; d_call: .
cdr3_nt: TGTGCCAGCACCACAAACTCCTTCAATCAGCCCCAGCATTTT; cdr3_aa: CASTTNSFNQPQHF; j_call: TRBJ1-5; v_call: TRBV12-3/TRBV12-4; clone_size: .; d_call: .
cdr3_nt: TGTGCCAGCATCCGGGACAGAGACAATGAGCAGTTCTTC; cdr3_aa: CASIRDRDNEQFF; j_call: TRBJ2-1; v_call: TRBV5-6; clone_size: few; d_call: TRBD1
cdr3_nt: TGTGCCAGCAGACGAGGGGACTACGAGCAGTACTTC; cdr3_aa: CASRRGDYEQYF; j_call: TRBJ2-7; v_call: TRBV12-3/TRBV12-4; clone_size: many; d_call: .
cdr3_nt: TGCAGTGCTAGTTCCCCAGGGCGGAATCAGCCCCAGCATTTT; cdr3_aa: CSASSPGRNQPQHF; j_call: TRBJ1-5; v_call: TRBV20-1; clone_size: few; d_call: .
cdr3_nt: TGTGCCACCAGTGATAATCTGTGGAACACCGGGGAGCTGTTTTTT; cdr3_aa: CATSDNLWNTGELFF; j_call: TRBJ2-2; v_call: TRBV24-1; clone_size: .; d_call: .
cdr3_nt: TGCAGCCCCCAGAAAGCGGGAGGGCCGGGGGAGCAGTTCTTC; cdr3_aa: CSPQKAGGPGEQFF; j_call: TRBJ2-1; v_call: TRBV29-1; clone_size: .; d_call: TRBD2
cdr3_nt: TGCAGTGCTAGAGCGGAGGAAGCTTTCTTT; cdr3_aa: CSARAEEAFF; j_call: TRBJ1-1; v_call: TRBV20-1; clone_size: few; d_call: .
cdr3_nt: TGCAGTGCTAGAGAAACCGGGACAGGGATCTACGAGCAGTACTTC; cdr3_aa: CSARETGTGIYEQYF; j_call: TRBJ2-7; v_call: TRBV20-1; clone_size: .; d_call: TRBD1
cdr3_nt: TGCGCCAGCAGCGACCGGGCCCGAGGGATCTACGAGCAGTACTTC; cdr3_aa: CASSDRARGIYEQYF; j_call: TRBJ2-7; v_call: TRBV5-1; clone_size: few; d_call: .
cdr3_nt: TGTGCCAGCACTCCGACTAGCGGATTCACAGATACGCAGTATTTT; cdr3_aa: CASTPTSGFTDTQYF; j_call: TRBJ2-3; v_call: TRBV2; clone_size: .; d_call: TRBD2
cdr3_nt: TGCAGTGCTAGACCAGGACAGGGGGCCCACTATGGCTACACCTTC; cdr3_aa: CSARPGQGAHYGYTF; j_call: TRBJ1-2; v_call: TRBV20-1; clone_size: few; d_call: TRBD1
cdr3_nt: TGTGCCAGCAGCGTCCCAGGGGATCCCGGGGAGCTGTTTTTT; cdr3_aa: CASSVPGDPGELFF; j_call: TRBJ2-2; v_call: TRBV9; clone_size: .; d_call: .
cdr3_nt: TGCAGGGCTACCAGGGGCGGGACTAGCGACTCCTACAATGAGCAGTTCTTC; cdr3_aa: CRATRGGTSDSYNEQFF; j_call: TRBJ2-1; v_call: TRBV20-1; clone_size: .; d_call: TRBD2
cdr3_nt: TGTGCTAGCAGTTCTTACAGGAGGAACACTGAAGCTTTCTTT; cdr3_aa: CASSSYRRNTEAFF; j_call: TRBJ1-1; v_call: TRBV28; clone_size: .; d_call: .
cdr3_nt: TGTGCCAGCAGTCGAGGGACAGTCAATCAGCCCCAGCATTTT; cdr3_aa: CASSRGTVNQPQHF; j_call: TRBJ1-5; v_call: TRBV12-3/TRBV12-4; clone_size: many; d_call: TRBD1
cdr3_nt: TGTGCCAGCAGTTCCATCGGCGAGGTAGGGGGGGCCAACGTCCTGACTTTC; cdr3_aa: CASSSIGEVGGANVLTF; j_call: TRBJ2-6; v_call: TRBV28; clone_size: many; d_call: .
cdr3_nt: TGTGCCAGCAGCTTGGAGGGGGACGGGCGGCATGAGCAGTTCTTC; cdr3_aa: CASSLEGDGRHEQFF; j_call: TRBJ2-1; v_call: TRBV5-6; clone_size: few; d_call: .
cdr3_nt: TGCAGTGCTAGAAACATTGGGGGGACCTTTCTTAGCACAGATACGCAGTATTTT; cdr3_aa: CSARNIGGTFLSTDTQYF; j_call: TRBJ2-3; v_call: TRBV20-1; clone_size: .; d_call: .
cdr3_nt: TGCAGCGTTGATGGGGTAGCAAGGGTGGGCACTGAAGCTTTCTTT; cdr3_aa: CSVDGVARVGTEAFF; j_call: TRBJ1-1; v_call: TRBV29-1; clone_size: .; d_call: .